Listed below are T cell receptor beta chains from one sample, sequenced in a study of T-cell memory formation after mild COVID-19. TCRdb reprocessed the 5' RACE reads via MiXCR and lists one record per CDR3 protein. The sample has around 440,000 distinct CDR3 sequences, 15% to 20% seen once; the top ten hold approximately 13%. Specimen: PBMCs or a T cell subset sorted from them (not recorded which). Receptors were obtained from an adult woman who had mild COVID-19 (a few samples of this study predate the infection). Cell type and time point are not known. The CDR3 runs from the conserved cysteine through the conserved F or W. Fields, in order: D gene, V gene, CDR3 length, clone size, J gene, CDR3 protein, CDR3 DNA. A D gene is named only where the DNA matches it firmly. Part of the rows lack a size; the others show once, few, many or a class for expanded clones.

TRBD1,TRBV6-5,14,.,TRBJ1-2,CASSYLQGVSGYTF,TGTGCCAGCAGTTACCTGCAGGGGGTCTCAGGCTACACCTTC
.,TRBV7-9,12,.,TRBJ1-1,CASSFRWSPAFF,TGTGCCAGCAGCTTCCGGTGGAGCCCAGCTTTCTTT
.,TRBV5-1,15,many,TRBJ2-7,CASSSVPGVSYEQYF,TGCGCCAGCAGCTCGGTCCCCGGGGTCTCCTACGAGCAGTACTTC
TRBD2,TRBV7-8,16,few,TRBJ2-5,CASSQRLAGGQETQYF,TGTGCCAGCAGCCAGAGACTAGCGGGGGGGCAGGAGACCCAGTACTTC
.,TRBV6-2/TRBV6-3,15,.,TRBJ2-5,CASSSTILGQETQYF,TGTGCCAGCAGCTCGACTATACTAGGTCAGGAGACCCAGTACTTC
TRBD1,TRBV5-6,13,once,TRBJ2-7,CASSPDRAHEQYF,TGTGCCAGCAGCCCGGACAGGGCCCACGAGCAGTACTTC
.,TRBV27,14,.,TRBJ1-3,CASSRGGSGNTIYF,TGTGCCAGCAGCCGAGGGGGCTCTGGAAACACCATATATTTT
.,TRBV4-2,16,once,TRBJ2-3,CASSQDPAGSGDTQYF,TGTGCCAGCAGCCAAGATCCTGCAGGATCGGGGGATACGCAGTATTTT
TRBD2,TRBV11-1,20,.,TRBJ2-1,CASSLARLAGGPFAYNEQFF,TGTGCCAGCAGCTTAGCCAGACTAGCGGGAGGGCCATTCGCCTACAATGAGCAGTTCTTC
.,TRBV7-2,14,.,TRBJ2-1,CASSLGSNYNEQFF,TGTGCCAGCAGCTTAGGTAGCAACTACAATGAGCAGTTCTTC
.,TRBV2,16,.,TRBJ2-7,CASSKGAGPSSYEQYF,TGTGCCAGCAGCAAAGGCGCAGGGCCAAGCTCCTACGAGCAGTACTTC
TRBD1,TRBV24-1,17,.,TRBJ1-2,CATSDSLDRKTNYGYTF,TGTGCCACCAGTGATTCTTTGGACAGGAAAACTAACTATGGCTACACCTTC
.,TRBV5-1,12,few,TRBJ1-1,CASSQETPEAFF,TGCGCCAGCAGCCAGGAGACTCCTGAAGCTTTCTTT
TRBD1,TRBV4-1,15,.,TRBJ1-1,CASSQEGQGDTEAFF,TGCGCCAGCAGCCAAGAGGGACAGGGAGACACTGAAGCTTTCTTT
.,TRBV13,18,.,TRBJ2-3,CASSRVRERTGDTDTQYF,TGTGCCAGCAGCCGAGTCCGCGAAAGAACGGGGGACACAGATACGCAGTATTTT
.,TRBV24-1,15,.,TRBJ2-1,CATSDPSVGSVEQFF,TGTGCCACCAGTGACCCCTCGGTGGGTTCAGTTGAGCAGTTCTTC